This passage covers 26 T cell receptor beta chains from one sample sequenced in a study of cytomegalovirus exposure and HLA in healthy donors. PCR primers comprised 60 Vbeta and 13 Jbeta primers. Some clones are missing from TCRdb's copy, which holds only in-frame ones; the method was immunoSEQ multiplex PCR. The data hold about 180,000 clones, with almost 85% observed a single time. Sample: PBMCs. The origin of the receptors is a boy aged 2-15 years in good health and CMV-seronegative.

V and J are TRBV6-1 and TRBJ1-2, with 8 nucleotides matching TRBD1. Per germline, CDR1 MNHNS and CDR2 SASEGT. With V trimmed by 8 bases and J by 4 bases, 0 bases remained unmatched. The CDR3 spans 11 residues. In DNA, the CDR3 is TGTGCCAGCGACAGGGGCTATGGCTACACCTTC. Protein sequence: CASDRGYGYTF.

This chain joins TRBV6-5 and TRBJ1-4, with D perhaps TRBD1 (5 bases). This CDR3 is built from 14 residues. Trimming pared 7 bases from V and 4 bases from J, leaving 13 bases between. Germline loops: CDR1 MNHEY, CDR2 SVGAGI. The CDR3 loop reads CASTKGPNNEKLFF. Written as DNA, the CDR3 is TGTGCCAGCACCAAGGGGCCAAATAATGAAAAACTGTTTTTT.

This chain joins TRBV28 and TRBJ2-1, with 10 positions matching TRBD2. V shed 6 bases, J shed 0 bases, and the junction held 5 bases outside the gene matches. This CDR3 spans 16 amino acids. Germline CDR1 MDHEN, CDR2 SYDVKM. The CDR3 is CASSGLAADSYNEQFF. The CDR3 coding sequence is TGTGCCAGCAGCGGACTAGCGGCCGACTCCTACAATGAGCAGTTCTTC.

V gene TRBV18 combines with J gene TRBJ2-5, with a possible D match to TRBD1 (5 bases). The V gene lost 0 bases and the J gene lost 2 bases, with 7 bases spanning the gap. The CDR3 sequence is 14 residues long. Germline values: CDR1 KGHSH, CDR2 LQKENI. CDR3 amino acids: CASSPPTAQETQYF. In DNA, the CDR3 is TGTGCCAGCTCACCACCGACAGCTCAAGAGACCCAGTACTTC.

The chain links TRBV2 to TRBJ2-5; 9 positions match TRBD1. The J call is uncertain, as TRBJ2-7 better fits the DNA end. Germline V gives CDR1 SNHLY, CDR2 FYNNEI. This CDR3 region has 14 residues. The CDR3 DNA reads TGTGCCAGCAGTAGGGACAGGGACTCCTACGAGCAGTACTTC. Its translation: CASSRDRDSYEQYF.

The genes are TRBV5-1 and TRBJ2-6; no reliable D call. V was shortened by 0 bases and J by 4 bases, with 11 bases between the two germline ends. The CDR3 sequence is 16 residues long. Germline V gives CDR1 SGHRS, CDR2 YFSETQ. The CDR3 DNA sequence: TGCGCCAGCAGCTTGGCCGGCTGGGCCGGGGCCAACGTCCTGACTTTC. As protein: CASSLAGWAGANVLTF.

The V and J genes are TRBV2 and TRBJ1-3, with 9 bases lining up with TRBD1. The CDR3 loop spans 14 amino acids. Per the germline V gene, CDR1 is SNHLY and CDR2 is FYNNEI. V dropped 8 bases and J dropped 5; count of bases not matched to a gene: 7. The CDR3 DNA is TGTGCCAGCGTACCGGGACAGGGTAGAAACACCATATATTTT. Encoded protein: CASVPGQGRNTIYF.

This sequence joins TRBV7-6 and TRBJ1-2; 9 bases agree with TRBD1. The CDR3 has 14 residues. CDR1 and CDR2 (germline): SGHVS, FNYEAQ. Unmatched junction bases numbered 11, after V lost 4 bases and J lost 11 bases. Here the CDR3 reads CASSSEPGQGVYTF. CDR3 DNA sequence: TGTGCCAGCAGCTCGGAACCGGGACAGGGTGTTTACACCTTC.

CDR3 sequence reads: CASARQGAGGELFF. As DNA, the CDR3 is TGTGCCAGCGCCCGACAGGGGGCGGGCGGGGAGCTGTTTTTT. V gene TRBV2 combines with J gene TRBJ2-2; the match to TRBD1 covers 10 bases. Per germline, CDR1 SNHLY and CDR2 FYNNEI. V was pared by 8 bases and J by 7 bases, with 7 bases of the junction left unmatched. This CDR3 has 14 residues.

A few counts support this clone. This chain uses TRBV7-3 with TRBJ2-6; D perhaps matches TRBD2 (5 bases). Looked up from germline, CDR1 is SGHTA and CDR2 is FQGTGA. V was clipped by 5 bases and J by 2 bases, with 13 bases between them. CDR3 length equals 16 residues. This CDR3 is CASSLTLGAGANVLTF. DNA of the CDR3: TGTGCCAGCAGCCTTACCCTCGGGGCTGGGGCCAACGTCCTGACTTTC.

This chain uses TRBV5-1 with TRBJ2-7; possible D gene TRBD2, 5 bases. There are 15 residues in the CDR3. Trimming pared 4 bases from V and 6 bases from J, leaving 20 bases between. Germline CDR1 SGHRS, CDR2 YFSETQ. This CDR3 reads CASSPGTTYLIEQYF. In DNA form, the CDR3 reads TGCGCCAGCAGCCCGGGAACCACATACCTGATCGAGCAGTACTTC.

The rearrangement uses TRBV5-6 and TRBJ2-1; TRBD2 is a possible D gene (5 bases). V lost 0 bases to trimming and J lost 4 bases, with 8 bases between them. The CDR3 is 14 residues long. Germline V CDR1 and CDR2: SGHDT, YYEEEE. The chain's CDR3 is CASSLGPGYNEQFF. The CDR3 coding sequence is TGTGCCAGCAGCTTGGGTCCGGGATACAATGAGCAGTTCTTC.

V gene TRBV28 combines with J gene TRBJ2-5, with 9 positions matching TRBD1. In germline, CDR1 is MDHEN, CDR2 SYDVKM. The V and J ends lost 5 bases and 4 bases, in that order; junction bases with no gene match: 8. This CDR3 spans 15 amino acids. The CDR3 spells CASSPLRTGVETQYF. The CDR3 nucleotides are TGTGCCAGCAGTCCGTTGCGGACAGGGGTAGAGACCCAGTACTTC.

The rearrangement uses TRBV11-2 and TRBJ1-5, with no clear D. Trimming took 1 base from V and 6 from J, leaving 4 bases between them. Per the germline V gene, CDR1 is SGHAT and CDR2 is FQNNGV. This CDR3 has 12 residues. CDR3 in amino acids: CASSLVCQPQHF. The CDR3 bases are TGTGCCAGCAGCTTAGTATGTCAGCCCCAGCATTTT.

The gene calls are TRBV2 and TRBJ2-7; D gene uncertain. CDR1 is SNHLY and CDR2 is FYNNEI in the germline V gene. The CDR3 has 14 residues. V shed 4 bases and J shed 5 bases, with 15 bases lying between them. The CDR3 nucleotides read TGTGCCAGCAGTGTAGGTGGTAGCTCGGACGAGCAGTACTTC. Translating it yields CASSVGGSSDEQYF.

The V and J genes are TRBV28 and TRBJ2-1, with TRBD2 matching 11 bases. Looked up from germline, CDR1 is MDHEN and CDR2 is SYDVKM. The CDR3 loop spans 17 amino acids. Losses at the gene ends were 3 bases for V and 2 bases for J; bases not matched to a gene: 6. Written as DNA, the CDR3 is TGTGCCAGCAGTTTGATAGCGGGAGGGAGCACCTACAATGAGCAGTTCTTC. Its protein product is CASSLIAGGSTYNEQFF.

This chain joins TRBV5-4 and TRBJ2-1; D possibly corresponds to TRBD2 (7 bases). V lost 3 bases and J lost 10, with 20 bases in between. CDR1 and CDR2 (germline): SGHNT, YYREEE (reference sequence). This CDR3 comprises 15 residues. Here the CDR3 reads CASSYTLGSGGEQFF. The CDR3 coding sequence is TGTGCCAGCAGCTATACCCTGGGTTCGGGGGGCGAGCAGTTCTTC.

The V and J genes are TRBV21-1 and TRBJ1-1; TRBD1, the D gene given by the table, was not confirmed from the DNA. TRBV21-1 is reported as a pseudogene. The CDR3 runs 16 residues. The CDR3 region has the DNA TGTGCCAGCAGCAAAGGGGGACAGGGGTTGAACACTGAAGCTTTCTTT. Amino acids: CASSKGGQGLNTEAFF.

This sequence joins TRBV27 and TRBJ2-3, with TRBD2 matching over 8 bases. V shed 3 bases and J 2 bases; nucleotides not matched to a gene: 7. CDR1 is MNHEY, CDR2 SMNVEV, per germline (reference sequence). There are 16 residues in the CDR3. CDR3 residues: CASSFSGTRVTDTQYF. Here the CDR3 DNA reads TGTGCCAGCAGTTTCTCCGGGACTAGGGTCACAGATACGCAGTATTTT.

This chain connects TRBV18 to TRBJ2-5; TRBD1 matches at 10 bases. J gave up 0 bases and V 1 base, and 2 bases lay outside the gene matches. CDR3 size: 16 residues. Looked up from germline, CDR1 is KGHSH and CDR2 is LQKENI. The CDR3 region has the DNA TGTGCCAGCTCACCACGGACAGGGGGATACCAAGAGACCCAGTACTTC. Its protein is CASSPRTGGYQETQYF.

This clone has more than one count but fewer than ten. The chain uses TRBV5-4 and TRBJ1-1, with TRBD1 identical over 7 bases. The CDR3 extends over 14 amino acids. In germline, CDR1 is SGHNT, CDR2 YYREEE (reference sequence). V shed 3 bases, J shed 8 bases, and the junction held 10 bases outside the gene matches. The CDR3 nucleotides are TGTGCCAGCAGCTGGCTTGGACAGGACCCCGAAGCTTTCTTT. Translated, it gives CASSWLGQDPEAFF.

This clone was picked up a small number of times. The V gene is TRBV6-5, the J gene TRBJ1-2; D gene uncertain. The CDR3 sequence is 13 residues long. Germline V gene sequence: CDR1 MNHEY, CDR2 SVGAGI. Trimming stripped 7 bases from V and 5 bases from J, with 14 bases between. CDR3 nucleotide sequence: TGTGCCAGCACCCCCCTTCTCGGGTATGGCTACACCTTC. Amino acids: CASTPLLGYGYTF.

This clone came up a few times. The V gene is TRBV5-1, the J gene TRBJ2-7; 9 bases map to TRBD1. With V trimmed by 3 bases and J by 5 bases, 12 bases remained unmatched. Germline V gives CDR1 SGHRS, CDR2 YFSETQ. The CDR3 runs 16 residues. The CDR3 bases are TGCGCCAGCAGCTCGATCCCCCCGGGACAGGGAAACGAGCAGTACTTC. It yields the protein CASSSIPPGQGNEQYF. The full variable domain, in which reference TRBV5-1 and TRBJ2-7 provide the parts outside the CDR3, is KAGVTQTPRYLIKTRGQQVTLSCSPISGHRSVSWYQQTPGQGLQFLFEYFSETQRNKGNFPGRFSGRQFSNSRSEMNVSTLELGDSALYLCASSSIPPGQGNEQYFGPGTRLTVT.

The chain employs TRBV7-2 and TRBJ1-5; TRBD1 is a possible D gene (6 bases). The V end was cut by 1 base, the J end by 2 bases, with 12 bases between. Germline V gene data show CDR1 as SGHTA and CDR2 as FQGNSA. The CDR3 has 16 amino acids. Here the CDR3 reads CASSLDGRGGNQPQHF. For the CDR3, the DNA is TGTGCCAGCAGCTTAGATGGCAGGGGTGGCAATCAGCCCCAGCATTTT.

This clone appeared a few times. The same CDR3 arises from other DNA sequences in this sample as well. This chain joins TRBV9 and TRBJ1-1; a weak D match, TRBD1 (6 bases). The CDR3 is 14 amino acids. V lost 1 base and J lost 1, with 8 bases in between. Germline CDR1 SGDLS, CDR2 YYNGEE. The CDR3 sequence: CASSVRGGNTEAFF. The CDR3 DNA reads TGTGCCAGCAGCGTAAGGGGGGGGAACACTGAAGCTTTCTTT.

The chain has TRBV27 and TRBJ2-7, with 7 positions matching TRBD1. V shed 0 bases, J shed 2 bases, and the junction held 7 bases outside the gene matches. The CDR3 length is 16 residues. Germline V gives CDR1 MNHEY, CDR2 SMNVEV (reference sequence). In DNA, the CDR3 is TGTGCCAGCAGTTTATCGATAGGGGACAGTACCTACGAGCAGTACTTC. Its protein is CASSLSIGDSTYEQYF.